These T cell receptor beta chains were read from a single sample in a study of shared clonotypes between healthy human individuals. Repertoires were generated with immunoSEQ multiplex PCR, while TCRdb's copy carries only in-frame clones and drops some. Of roughly 1.4 million clones in the sample, approximately 98.5% were seen once. The sequenced sample consisted of naive CD4+ T cells sorted from blood. Source of these receptors: a man aged 30 to 39 in good health. Both conserved end residues are trimmed from each CDR3. D genes are given only for firm matches.

v_call	j_call	d_call	cdr3_aa
TRBV6-1	TRBJ2-7	NA	ASRAVSRPDEQY
TRBV10-3	TRBJ2-5	NA	AISESNRDETQY
TRBV9	TRBJ2-2	NA	ASSVEALGGELF
TRBV5-1	TRBJ2-2	TRBD2	ASSLDGRVGVSGTGELF
TRBV9	TRBJ2-7	NA	ASSVGGPGEQY
TRBV10-3	TRBJ1-1	NA	AIREEQGIAEAF
TRBV9	TRBJ1-1	NA	ASSPFMGTEGAF
TRBV2	TRBJ2-3	TRBD1	ASSRQGRADTQY
TRBV5-4	TRBJ2-3	TRBD2	ASSYPSGRASDTQY
TRBV14	TRBJ2-1	NA	ASSQGLGEQF
TRBV27	TRBJ1-5	NA	ASRTLGAVGQPQH
TRBV4-1	TRBJ2-7	NA	ASSQKRAVGGRNEQY
TRBV18	TRBJ2-1	NA	ASSPTWLDNEQF
TRBV9	TRBJ1-3	NA	ASSDYFGSGNTIY
TRBV10-3	TRBJ2-7	NA	AIRRDSSYEQY
TRBV7-9	TRBJ1-4	TRBD1	ASSSRTGWNEKLF
TRBV7-8	TRBJ2-7	TRBD2	ASSLETRLAGNSYEQY
TRBV19	TRBJ2-7	NA	ASSIGPGNIGEQY
TRBV7-8	TRBJ2-1	TRBD2	ASSQGLAGYYNEQF
TRBV7-6	TRBJ2-3	NA	ASSPRFRSYPMDTQY
TRBV2	TRBJ2-7	NA	ASRFGVMVGVEQY
TRBV28	TRBJ2-5	TRBD2	ASSPPGPGGETQY
TRBV6-6	TRBJ2-2	NA	ASSYRTSGELF
TRBV6-5	TRBJ1-2	NA	ASSYSGLINYGYT
TRBV7-9	TRBJ2-2	TRBD1	ASSLNLPGTVNTGELF
TRBV6-1	TRBJ2-7	TRBD1	ASSVGTAVYEQY
TRBV7-6	TRBJ1-1	TRBD1	ASSLAWTGPPSMNTEAF
TRBV7-2	TRBJ2-1	NA	ASSLGLAGAGSYNEQF
TRBV15	TRBJ2-5	NA	ATSREIRQNQETQY
TRBV14	TRBJ2-7	NA	ASSQGSNYEQY
TRBV18	TRBJ2-1	TRBD2	ASSPNSGAYNEQF
TRBV2	TRBJ2-7	TRBD2	ASSEARREGYEQY
TRBV19	TRBJ2-1	NA	ATQVGRNEQF
TRBV7-2	TRBJ1-2	TRBD1	ASSLALQGASGYT
TRBV5-1	TRBJ2-2	NA	ASSLVFKTGELF
TRBV2	TRBJ2-7	NA	ASRGDYEQY
TRBV25-1	TRBJ2-3	TRBD2	ASSESRTSGSRDTQY
TRBV18	TRBJ2-2	TRBD2	ASSPSGRMKYRNTGELF
TRBV5-1	TRBJ2-5	TRBD2	ASSLPSGRIGETQY
TRBV5-1	TRBJ2-2	NA	ASSRIGDKNTGELF
TRBV2	TRBJ2-3	NA	ASSGDFATDTQY
TRBV28	TRBJ2-7	NA	ASSFTFYEQY
TRBV7-2	TRBJ2-3	TRBD2	ASSLGTSRDTQY
TRBV9	TRBJ2-7	TRBD1	ASSVGDRGLEQY
TRBV27	TRBJ2-2	NA	ASSSGPSSPSPTNTGELF
TRBV29-1	TRBJ2-1	TRBD2	SVLGTSQSTVNNEQF
TRBV5-4	TRBJ2-1	TRBD2	ASSLGLAGRGNEQF
TRBV19	TRBJ2-2	TRBD1	ASSTPGGLTGELF
TRBV7-9	TRBJ2-7	NA	ASSSHFYEQY
TRBV5-1	TRBJ2-3	NA	ASSLGSDTQY
TRBV6-1	TRBJ1-5	NA	ASSDVQPQH